This is a list of T cell receptor beta chains from one sample in a study of Graves' ophthalmopathy and Graves' hyperthyroidism. A single record per CDR3 protein comes from TCRdb applying MiXCR to the multiplex PCR reads. Seen here are a few hundred thousand distinct CDR3 sequences, less than 45% observed once, and the top ten hold less than 4.5%. Input material: peripheral blood or thyroid tissue (not recorded which). All receptors come from an adult man with Graves' hyperthyroidism. The conserved cysteine and the conserved F or W are not part of the CDR3 here. Fields, in order: CDR3 protein, V gene, J gene.

ASSYGQINEKLF,TRBV2,TRBJ1-4
ASSFAAMNTEAF,TRBV28,TRBJ1-1
SVRITQNTEAF,TRBV29-1,TRBJ1-1
ASSRQNEQY,TRBV5-1,TRBJ2-7
AIRRQGSTDTQY,TRBV10-3,NA
ASSQDPGHEQF,TRBV9,NA
ASNGSPYGYT,TRBV2,TRBJ1-2
ASSGRQGSPEAF,TRBV11-2,TRBJ1-1
ASSEWEGADTQY,TRBV25-1,TRBJ2-3
ASSTSGTTYNEQF,TRBV19,NA
ASSPTLSGAGTQY,TRBV6-5,TRBJ2-5
SANPATTGTEAF,TRBV20-1,TRBJ1-1
ASSEGASGDYNEQF,TRBV2,TRBJ2-1
ATSDGGEKTQY,TRBV24-1,TRBJ2-5
ASSQPDRGEKLF,TRBV4-1,TRBJ1-4
ASSFGTAAYEQY,TRBV27,TRBJ2-7
ASTSLGTGRETQY,TRBV12-3/TRBV12-4,TRBJ2-5
ASSPRWADEQY,TRBV9,TRBJ2-7
SGDRGHTEAF,TRBV29-1,TRBJ1-1
ASSFVGGRANTGELF,TRBV12-3/TRBV12-4,TRBJ2-2
ASIAGTGRGYTEAF,TRBV2,TRBJ1-1
SVGRLGTGGRYEQY,TRBV29-1,TRBJ2-7
ASSYSTASGEQETQY,TRBV6-5,TRBJ2-5
ASGALYNEQF,TRBV12-5,NA